A selection of T cell receptor beta chains follows, all from one sample in a study of breast tumors, draining lymph nodes, adjacent tissues. TCRdb reanalysed the multiplex PCR reads using MiXCR and keeps one entry per CDR3 protein. The sample consists of approximately 130,000 distinct CDR3 sequences, approximately 20% of them appearing once. The sequenced material came from axillary lymph node tissue. Receptors were obtained from a female donor with breast cancer. Some clones in this sample may be carry-over from other donors' samples. The conserved cysteine and the conserved F or W are not part of the CDR3 here. The order of the fields is J gene, clone size, V gene, CDR3 protein. A clone size is listed for some rows: how often the clone was seen (once, few, many), or a class if it is expanded.

TRBJ2-1 many TRBV20-1 SVQTRVYNEQF
TRBJ2-2 many TRBV20-1 SARTSGSTLF
TRBJ2-7 many TRBV15 ATSRGEDYEQY
TRBJ2-6 many TRBV7-9 ASSLGQTSGANVLT
TRBJ2-3 many TRBV9 ASSFQASTGNTDTQY
TRBJ2-1 few TRBV11-3 ASSFTSGRDLYNEQF
TRBJ2-3 many TRBV9 ASSVAAGGANTQY
TRBJ2-7 many TRBV10-2 ASRGLADTYEQY
TRBJ2-7 many TRBV19 ASSIGWGQGTNEQY
TRBJ2-2 - TRBV6-2/TRBV6-3 ASRNPAGGYTGGLF
TRBJ2-1 many TRBV20-1 SGSPGTGRNEQF
TRBJ2-5 many TRBV28 ASSSSFTGTPQY
TRBJ1-4 few TRBV25-1 ASSRRAGEKLF
TRBJ1-3 many TRBV2 ASSVQGQGAGNTIY
TRBJ1-5 few TRBV19 ASSGVHNQPQH
TRBJ2-5 many TRBV24-1 ATSDPSGTDRETQY
TRBJ2-7 many TRBV10-1 ASSARQVIEQY
TRBJ2-7 many TRBV11-3 ASSRTRSSYEQY
TRBJ2-7 many TRBV28 ASSSYGPPSSYEQY
TRBJ2-1 many TRBV9 ASSPRVGGGSDNEQF
TRBJ2-5 many TRBV5-1 ASSLVGGGQETQY
TRBJ2-1 many TRBV20-1 SARVLQTSGISYNEQF
TRBJ1-1 - TRBV4-2 ASSQGGTGVTF
TRBJ2-7 many TRBV7-9 ASSQSSSYEQY
TRBJ2-3 many TRBV9 ASSPRGTDTQY
TRBJ2-7 many TRBV5-1 ASSYTGNSYEQY
TRBJ1-4 many TRBV9 ASSVMGQGGEKLF
TRBJ2-7 many TRBV19 ASSIGAYSYEQY
TRBJ2-4 - TRBV7-8 ASSHSKNIQY
TRBJ2-7 many TRBV5-4 ASSLQGRSYEQY
TRBJ2-7 many TRBV15 ATSRGGSRGDSYEQY
TRBJ2-1 few TRBV30 ATGQVNNEQF
TRBJ2-1 - TRBV15 ATSRDGGNNEQF
TRBJ2-5 few TRBV30 AWNPGRGGETQY
TRBJ2-5 many TRBV4-2 ASSQGAGGVQETQY
TRBJ2-7 many TRBV4-2 ASSQASGTGAYEQY
TRBJ2-1 - TRBV6-2/TRBV6-3 ASSRTSVSGPYNEQF
TRBJ2-2 - TRBV5-1 ASSLTPPGELF
TRBJ2-2 few TRBV5-6 ASSLLGAFLAATGELF
TRBJ1-2 - TRBV3-1 ASSPRGVYGYT
TRBJ2-4 - TRBV5-4 ASSSGTSVNIQY
TRBJ2-6 - TRBV14 ASSLWSVTGANVLT
TRBJ1-2 many TRBV9 ASSVATDSGGYT
TRBJ1-2 - TRBV19 TSSIGTSGTGAYGYT
TRBJ2-2 many TRBV7-2 ASSPFWGGNTGELF
TRBJ2-5 many TRBV19 ASSSGVGGQETQY
TRBJ1-5 many TRBV30 AWSRDGYNQPQH
TRBJ2-7 - TRBV7-2 ASSQKRGGGVN
TRBJ1-4 - TRBV6-2/TRBV6-3 ASSFGPVGITNEKLF
TRBJ2-5 - TRBV5-1 ASSLTPTLAGPKETLY
TRBJ2-7 many TRBV28 ASSSTRQVYEQY
TRBJ1-4 few TRBV3-1 ASSQDGNWNEKLF